The next 2 T cell receptor beta chains were all read from a single sample in a study of blood T cell repertoires in COVID-19. Sequencing used immunoSEQ multiplex PCR; TCRdb keeps in-frame clones, though not all of them. The sample records some 42,000 clones, approximately 90% being singletons. The sequenced sample was peripheral blood. The receptor set was obtained from a human donor in a cohort sampled during active COVID-19.

Concerning this clone itself: At one boundary the junction diverges from the germline segment, which might be a read error. The V and J genes are TRBV7-7 and TRBJ2-1; TRBD2 matches 7 bases. CDR3 length: 17 amino acids. CDR1 and CDR2 (germline): SSHAT, FNYEAQ (reference sequence). The CDR3 DNA sequence: TGTGCTAGCAGCTTGGGGCCTAGCGGACGTTATGGGAATGAGCAGTTCTTC. It codes for CASSLGPSGRYGNEQFF. The whole variable domain, remainder taken from reference TRBV7-7 and TRBJ2-1, is GAGVSQSPRYKVTKRGQDVTLRCDPISSHATLYWYQQALGQGPEFLTYFNYEAQPDKSGLPSDRFSAERPEGSISTLTIQRTEQRDSAMYRCASSLGPSGRYGNEQFFGPGTRLTVL.

The chain has TRBV7-3 and TRBJ2-1, with 10 bases matching TRBD2. This CDR3 is 16 amino acids long. V lost 5 bases, J lost 2 bases, and 6 bases stayed unmatched. The germline V gene has CDR1 SGHTA and CDR2 FQGTGA. CDR3 in amino acids: CASSRSGRGTYNEQFF. In DNA form, the CDR3 reads TGTGCCAGCAGCAGGAGCGGGAGGGGCACCTACAATGAGCAGTTCTTC.